Listed below are T cell receptor beta chains from one sample, sequenced in a study of blood T cell repertoires in COVID-19. Sequencing was performed with immunoSEQ multiplex PCR; in TCRdb, only in-frame clones are kept and a portion is missing. The table has around 400,000 clones, roughly four fifths seen once. What was sequenced was PBMCs or T cells enriched from blood (not recorded which). Receptors were obtained from a woman aged 50 to 65 who had recovered from COVID-19. The CDR3 runs from the conserved cysteine through the conserved F or W. A D gene is named only where the DNA matches it firmly. A row's size may be missing; if present it is once, few, many or a size class.

D	V	size	J	CDR3	DNA
-	TRBV9	-	TRBJ2-3	CASSVGTSSGADTQYF	TGTGCCAGCAGCGTAGGAACAAGTAGTGGAGCAGATACGCAGTATTTT
TRBD1	TRBV4-1	-	TRBJ1-3	CASSQGTGGYSGNTIYF	TGCGCCAGCAGCCAGGGGACAGGGGGTTACTCTGGAAACACCATATATTTT
TRBD2	TRBV4-2	-	TRBJ2-1	CASSQEFLAGRDEQFF	TGTGCCAGCAGCCAAGAGTTCCTAGCGGGAAGGGATGAGCAGTTCTTC
-	TRBV5-1	-	TRBJ2-5	CASSLGGLFETQYF	TGCGCCAGCAGCTTGGGAGGATTATTCGAGACCCAGTACTTC
TRBD1	TRBV5-1	-	TRBJ1-4	CASSLADREGEKLFF	TGCGCCAGCAGCTTGGCCGACAGGGAAGGTGAAAAACTGTTTTTT
TRBD1	TRBV2	-	TRBJ2-5	CASSGTGAQETQYF	TGTGCCAGCAGTGGGACAGGGGCCCAAGAGACCCAGTACTTC
-	TRBV27	-	TRBJ1-2	CASSLGRVTPGVYGYTF	TGTGCCAGCAGTTTGGGTAGGGTTACGCCCGGGGTCTATGGCTACACCTTC
TRBD1	TRBV5-1	few	TRBJ1-2	CASSLGDRDYGYTF	TGCGCCAGCAGCTTGGGGGACAGGGACTATGGCTACACCTTC
TRBD1	TRBV2	-	TRBJ1-1	CASSEAWTGGF	TGTGCCAGCAGTGAAGCGTGGACAGGGGGGTTT
-	TRBV18	once	TRBJ2-3	CASSPRWGDPNTDTQYF	TGTGCCAGCTCACCACGGTGGGGGGACCCAAACACAGATACGCAGTATTTT
TRBD1	TRBV2	-	TRBJ2-4	CASQTGGPKNIQYF	TGTGCCAGCCAAACAGGGGGACCCAAAAACATTCAGTACTTC